This TCR beta chain came from a study of blood T cell repertoires in COVID-19. The protocol was immunoSEQ multiplex PCR, while the TCRdb copy is restricted to in-frame clones and leaves out a portion. In the table there are 250,000 or so clones, almost 90% of which are singletons. J lost 2 bases, V lost 2 bases, and 2 bases had no gene match. The CDR3 covers 15 residues. Germline CDR1 is SGHAT and CDR2 is FQNNGV. V usage is TRBV11-2 and J usage is TRBJ1-1; 10 bases are a match to TRBD1. What was sequenced was peripheral blood. This sequence originates from a woman aged 55-75 years with COVID-19, enrolled during active disease. As DNA, the CDR3 is TGTGCCAGCAGCTTACGGACAGGGGGAAACACTGAAGCTTTCTTT. Translation: CASSLRTGGNTEAFF.